What follows are 27 T cell receptor beta chains derived from one specimen sequenced in a study of blood T cells in healthy people across ages. The use of a sample-barcoded 5' primer and a J-beta primer mix characterized a second PCR of roughly 6 to 11 cycles. TCRdb re-analysed the 5' RACE reads in MiXCR, keeping a single row per CDR3 protein. The repertoire holds around 620,000 distinct CDR3 sequences, with approximately 27% as singletons. Sequencing was done on a sample of blood. The receptor source for this set is a woman in her 70s in good health.

This CDR3 reads CAIYSLDKPGELFF. As DNA, the CDR3 is TGTGCCATCTACTCATTAGATAAGCCCGGGGAGCTGTTTTTT. J is TRBJ2-2 and V is TRBV7-2; D call uncertain. CDR3 length: 14 amino acids. Trimming stripped 10 bases from V and 6 bases from J, with 18 bases between. Germline loops: CDR1 SGHTA, CDR2 FQGNSA. The whole variable domain, remainder taken from reference TRBV7-2 and TRBJ2-2, is GAGVSQSPSNKVTEKGKDVELRCDPISGHTALYWYRQSLGQGLEFLIYFQGNSAPDKSGLPSDRFSAERTGGSVSTLTIQRTQQEDSAVYLCAIYSLDKPGELFFGEGSRLTVL.

J is TRBJ1-1 and V is TRBV5-1; D not resolved. Per the germline V gene, CDR1 is SGHRS and CDR2 is YFSETQ. Between the trimmed V and J ends, which lost 3 bases and 5 bases, there was a span of 14 bases. This CDR3 spans 14 amino acids. CDR3 region: CASSYDEGRTEAFF. CDR3 DNA: TGCGCCAGCAGCTACGATGAGGGCCGGACTGAAGCTTTCTTT.

The sample holds a few counts of this clonotype. The chain has TRBV20-1 and TRBJ1-4; TRBD1 aligns across 7 bases. Germline assignment: CDR1 DFQATT and CDR2 SNEGSKA (reference sequence). Trimming removed 8 bases from V and 4 bases from J; junction bases left unmatched: 10. The CDR3 contains 14 residues. DNA of the CDR3: TGCAGTATCAACCCGGGACAGAGTAATGAAAAACTGTTTTTT. Translation gives CSINPGQSNEKLFF.

The V call is TRBV25-1, the J call TRBJ2-1; 8 bases agree with TRBD1. Germline V gives CDR1 MGHDK, CDR2 SYGVNS. V trimming: 2 bases; J trimming: 7 bases; junction bases outside the gene matches: 4. This CDR3 is 14 amino acids long. The CDR3 region is CASSEPHRGNEQFF. The CDR3 DNA sequence: TGTGCCAGCAGTGAACCCCACAGGGGGAATGAGCAGTTCTTC.

This chain joins TRBV10-2 and TRBJ2-5; a weak D match, TRBD2 (6 bases). V was pared by 4 bases and J by 1 base, with 13 bases between. The CDR3 covers 15 residues. Germline CDR1 WSHSY, CDR2 SAAADI. CDR3 protein: CASSAWGSGQETQYF. In nucleotides, the CDR3 is TGCGCCAGCAGTGCTTGGGGTAGCGGCCAAGAGACCCAGTACTTC.

A few counts support this clonotype. This sequence joins TRBV7-2 and TRBJ2-5, with TRBD2 matching 9 bases. From germline, CDR1 is SGHTA and CDR2 FQGNSA. The V segment lost 5 bases and the J segment 1 base; nucleotides outside the gene matches: 11. The CDR3 has 17 amino acids. Written as DNA, the CDR3 is TGTGCCAGCAGCGAACCAATAGCGGGGGCCATCCAAGAGACCCAGTACTTC. Its translation: CASSEPIAGAIQETQYF.

This clonotype was seen only a few times. This chain links TRBV11-3 with TRBJ2-7; unclear D gene. V gave up 4 bases and J gave up 4 bases, with 23 bases separating them. CDR1 is SGHNT and CDR2 is YENEEA in the germline V gene. The CDR3 is made up of 17 amino acids. The chain's CDR3 is CASSYALGEDRWYEQYF. CDR3 bases: TGTGCCAGCAGCTACGCCCTAGGAGAGGATAGGTGGTACGAGCAGTACTTC.

The gene calls are TRBV7-9 and TRBJ1-4, with TRBD1 identical over 9 bases. Germline loops: CDR1 SEHNR, CDR2 FQNEAQ (reference sequence). The V segment lost 6 bases and the J segment 7 bases; nucleotides outside the gene matches: 12. The CDR3 extends over 16 amino acids. The DNA of the CDR3 is TGTGCCAGCAGTCCCGCGAACAGGGGACAGGGTGAAAAACTGTTTTTT. It yields the protein CASSPANRGQGEKLFF.

This clonotype was detected a few times. Here the CDR3 DNA reads TGCAGTGCCAGGGGCAAACCCCAAGAGGAGACCCAGTACTTC. Translating it yields CSARGKPQEETQYF. The chain recombines TRBV20-1 with TRBJ2-5; D may be TRBD1 (6 bases). This CDR3 is 14 amino acids long. Trimming took off 6 bases at V and 5 bases at J, with 19 bases between the two ends. Germline V lookup: CDR1 DFQATT, CDR2 SNEGSKA (reference sequence).

The chain recombines TRBV5-1 with TRBJ1-1, with TRBD1 as a possible D gene (5 bases). Looked up from germline, CDR1 is SGHRS and CDR2 is YFSETQ. V was pared by 2 bases and J by 6 bases, with 14 bases between. This CDR3 contains 14 residues. CDR3 in amino acids: CASSLGTGDSEAFF. As DNA, the CDR3 is TGCGCCAGCAGCTTAGGGACGGGGGACTCTGAAGCTTTCTTT.

The chain links TRBV5-1 to TRBJ2-5; TRBD1 aligns across 9 bases. V lost 3 bases and J lost 0; bases outside the gene matches: 3. Looked up from germline, CDR1 is SGHRS and CDR2 is YFSETQ. The CDR3 sequence is 15 residues long. The CDR3 reads CASSYRDRDQETQYF. CDR3 sequence (DNA): TGCGCCAGCAGCTATCGGGACAGGGACCAAGAGACCCAGTACTTC.

This clonotype has at least ten counts. The chain is built from TRBV7-9 and TRBJ2-1; possibly TRBD1 for D (6 bases). The CDR3 is made up of 16 amino acids. Germline-derived CDR1 and CDR2 are SEHNR and FQNEAQ (reference sequence). Trimming shortened V by 4 bases and J by 6 bases, and 19 bases separated the two germline ends. CDR3 DNA sequence: TGTGCCAGCAGCTCAAATTGGAACAGGGTCTCCAATGAGCAGTTCTTC. This translates into CASSSNWNRVSNEQFF. Variable domain in full (rest from reference TRBV7-9 and TRBJ2-1): DTGVSQNPRHKITKRGQNVTFRCDPISEHNRLYWYRQTLGQGPEFLTYFQNEAQLEKSRLLSDRFSAERPKGSFSTLEIQRTEQGDSAMYLCASSSNWNRVSNEQFFGPGTRLTVL.

This clonotype was seen only once. The V gene is TRBV6-2 or TRBV6-3, the J gene TRBJ2-1; no firm D call. Germline V CDR1 and CDR2: MNHEY, SVGEGT. The CDR3 loop spans 12 amino acids. V was clipped by 4 bases and J by 5 bases, with 6 bases between them. The CDR3 protein is CASSWQNNEQFF. CDR3 bases: TGTGCCAGCAGTTGGCAGAACAATGAGCAGTTCTTC.

This clonotype was counted only a few times. The chain has TRBV5-1 and TRBJ2-1; 10 positions agree with TRBD1. This CDR3 region has 15 residues. The germline V gene encodes CDR1 SGHRS and CDR2 YFSETQ. J gave up 9 bases and V 7 bases, and 13 bases lay outside the gene matches. CDR3 protein: CASRRGTGALGEQFF. The DNA for the CDR3 is TGCGCCAGCCGGCGGGGGACAGGGGCACTAGGTGAGCAGTTCTTC.

This clonotype was observed a few times. The chain is built from TRBV4-2 and TRBJ1-2; D remains ambiguous. Per the germline V gene, CDR1 is LGHNA and CDR2 is YNFKEQ. With 0 bases removed from V and 4 bases from J, the gap between germline ends came to 18 bases. The CDR3 is 17 residues long. CDR3 sequence reads: CASSQDHLGSQSYGYTF. In nucleotides, the CDR3 is TGTGCCAGCAGCCAAGATCACCTAGGGTCCCAGAGCTATGGCTACACCTTC.

This clonotype was picked up a small number of times. The chain has TRBV27 and TRBJ1-2; D perhaps matches TRBD1 (5 bases). Germline V lookup: CDR1 MNHEY, CDR2 SMNVEV (reference sequence). The CDR3 has 14 residues. Trimming removed 4 bases at V and 5 bases at J, with 14 bases between. CDR3 DNA: TGTGCCAGCAGTTCCGGGGGGGGAAGGTATGGCTACACCTTC. Amino acid sequence: CASSSGGGRYGYTF.

Note on this clonotype: An end of the junction does not agree with germline; a read error may underlie this. This rearrangement joins TRBV27 to TRBJ2-7, with 10 bases identical to TRBD2. There are 16 residues in the CDR3. Per germline, CDR1 MNHEY and CDR2 SMNVEV (reference sequence). DNA of the CDR3: TGTGCCGGCAGTGCACGCTCTAGCGGGGGTACCTACGAGCAGTACTTC. This translates into CAGSARSSGGTYEQYF.

This clonotype has only a few counts. This chain uses TRBV3-1 with TRBJ1-1; maybe TRBD1 (6 bases). CDR3 length equals 17 residues. Germline-derived CDR1 and CDR2 are LGHDT and YNNKEL (reference sequence). The V end was cut by 0 bases, the J end by 1 base, with 15 bases between. This chain's CDR3 is CASSQDFGARGNTEAFF. DNA of the CDR3: TGTGCCAGCAGCCAAGATTTTGGTGCCAGGGGGAACACTGAAGCTTTCTTT.

This clonotype showed up just a few times. The chain recombines TRBV2 with TRBJ2-7; 11 positions agree with TRBD2. This CDR3 is built from 15 residues. Losses at the gene ends were 6 bases for V and 2 bases for J; bases not matched to a gene: 6. Germline-derived CDR1 and CDR2 are SNHLY and FYNNEI. CDR3 sequence reads: CASRLAGGPTYEQYF. The CDR3 region has the DNA TGTGCCAGCAGGCTAGCGGGGGGACCAACCTACGAGCAGTACTTC.

For the CDR3, the DNA is TGTGCTAGTGGTTTGATCCGACAGAGACTAGAAGCTTTCTTT. It translates to CASGLIRQRLEAFF. The chain combines TRBV12-5 with TRBJ1-1; TRBD1 is a possible D gene (5 bases). The CDR3 consists of 14 residues. Trimming took 2 bases from V and 8 from J, leaving 15 bases between them. Germline CDR1 and CDR2: LGHNT and FRNRAP. The full variable domain, its missing parts supplied by reference TRBV12-5 and TRBJ1-1, is DARVTQTPRHKVTEMGQEVTMRCQPILGHNTVFWYRQTMMQGLELLAYFRNRAPLDDSGMPKDRFSAEMPDATLATLKIQPSEPRDSAVYFCASGLIRQRLEAFFGQGTRLTVV.

This clonotype has a handful of counts. The V gene is TRBV5-1, the J gene TRBJ1-1; D might be TRBD1 (6 bases). Trimming stripped 2 bases from V and 1 base from J, with 15 bases between. Germline CDR1 SGHRS, CDR2 YFSETQ. The length of the CDR3 is 16 residues. The CDR3 nucleotides are TGCGCCAGCAGCTTAAACACAGGGTATGCGAACACTGAAGCTTTCTTT. This translates into CASSLNTGYANTEAFF.

A word on this clonotype: At one boundary the junction diverges from the germline segment, which might be a read error. The V gene is TRBV6-6, the J gene TRBJ2-7; 7 nucleotides match TRBD1. CDR3 length equals 16 residues. Germline lookup yields CDR1 MNHNY and CDR2 SVGAGI (reference sequence). CDR3 region: CASSLGTEVFSHEQYF. The CDR3 nucleotides read TGTGCCAGCAGCCTGGGGACAGAAGTTTTCTCCCACGAGCAGTACTTC.

The V call is TRBV6-5, the J call TRBJ2-5; perhaps TRBD2 as D (6 bases). Germline loops: CDR1 MNHEY, CDR2 SVGAGI. The length of the CDR3 is 12 residues. The germline V and J ends were trimmed by 7 bases and 5 bases, with 11 bases remaining between them. CDR3 in DNA: TGTGCCAGCACGGGAGATTCGGAGACCCAGTACTTC. It codes for CASTGDSETQYF.

The chain combines TRBV2 with TRBJ2-7; D is undetermined. The CDR3 consists of 16 residues. Looked up from germline, CDR1 is SNHLY and CDR2 is FYNNEI. V lost 0 bases to trimming and J lost 0 bases, with 12 bases between them. CDR3 nucleotides: TGTGCCAGCAGTGAAGCGCATTCCGCGAGCTCCTACGAGCAGTACTTC. Translating gives CASSEAHSASSYEQYF.

Comment on this clonotype: Its ends do not fully match the called genes, so a read error is possible. The chain uses TRBV5-1 and TRBJ2-7; D not resolved. The germline gives CDR1 SGHRS, CDR2 YFSETQ. The CDR3 is 12 amino acids. CDR3 sequence reads: CTSSVSGYEQYF. CDR3 nucleotide sequence: TGCACCAGCAGTGTTTCCGGGTACGAGCAGTACTTC.

This chain joins TRBV20-1 and TRBJ1-5; D unclear. CDR1 and CDR2 (germline): DFQATT, SNEGSKA (reference sequence). The CDR3 consists of 12 residues. Between the trimmed V and J ends, which lost 7 bases and 4 bases, there was a span of 11 bases. The CDR3 DNA reads TGCAGTGTTGGACGGAATAATCAGCCCCAGCATTTT. Its protein product is CSVGRNNQPQHF.

This clonotype was detected only a few times. The V gene is TRBV5-1, the J gene TRBJ2-2, with D possibly TRBD1 on 6 matching bases. The CDR3 contains 15 residues. Trimming removed 5 bases from V and 1 base from J, with 12 bases in between. Per germline, CDR1 SGHRS and CDR2 YFSETQ. CDR3 in DNA: TGCGCCAGCAGTCGGACAGAGATGAACACCGGGGAGCTGTTTTTT. It encodes CASSRTEMNTGELFF. Full variable domain (missing parts from reference TRBV5-1 and TRBJ2-2): KAGVTQTPRYLIKTRGQQVTLSCSPISGHRSVSWYQQTPGQGLQFLFEYFSETQRNKGNFPGRFSGRQFSNSRSEMNVSTLELGDSALYLCASSRTEMNTGELFFGEGSRLTVL.